This TCR beta chain was obtained from a study of human T cells and chemical hapten exposure. Background on the study: The use of 2% DPC on about 2 cm by about 2 cm of upper inner arm skin constituted sensitization.

Concerning this clonotype itself: Its specificity is not known.

Trimming left V 6 bases short and J 2 bases short, with 10 bases between. Per the germline V gene, CDR1 is SEHNR and CDR2 is FQNEAQ (reference sequence). The CDR3 sequence is 13 residues long. MiXCR was run by TCRdb on the RACE reads, yielding one entry per CDR3 protein. The table records roughly 88,000 distinct CDR3 sequences, 9.6% of them present only once. The time point was: pre-sensitization, week 0. Described treatment: therapeutic diphenylcyclopropenone sensitization with weekly scalp DPC. Findings and limits, study-wide: The number of TCRs above 1 in 1000 frequency did not change after DPC sensitization.

V gene TRBV7-9 combines with J gene TRBJ1-1; tentatively, D is TRBD1 (6 bases). Sample: whole blood, taken in connection with sensitization to the hapten diphenylcyclopropenone (DPC). This receptor was taken from a woman aged 40 to 50 with alopecia areata. Some clones in this sample may be carry-over from other donors' samples. The CDR3 DNA reads TGTGCCAGCAGTCACAGGGTAAACACTGAAGCTTTCTTT. Its protein is CASSHRVNTEAFF.